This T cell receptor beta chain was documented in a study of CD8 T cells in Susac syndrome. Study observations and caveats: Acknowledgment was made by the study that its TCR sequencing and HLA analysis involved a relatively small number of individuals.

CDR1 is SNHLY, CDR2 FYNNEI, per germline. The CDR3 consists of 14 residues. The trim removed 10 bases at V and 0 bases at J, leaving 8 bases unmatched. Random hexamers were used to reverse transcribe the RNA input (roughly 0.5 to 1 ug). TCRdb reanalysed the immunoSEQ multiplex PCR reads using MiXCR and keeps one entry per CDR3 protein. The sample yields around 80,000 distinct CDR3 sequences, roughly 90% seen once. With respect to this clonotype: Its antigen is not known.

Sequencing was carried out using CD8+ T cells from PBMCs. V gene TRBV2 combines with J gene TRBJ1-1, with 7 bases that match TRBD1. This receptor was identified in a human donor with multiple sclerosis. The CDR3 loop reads CATWTGWMNTEAFF. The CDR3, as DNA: TGTGCCACGTGGACAGGTTGGATGAACACTGAAGCTTTCTTT.